These 28 T cell receptor beta chains were sequenced from one sample in a study of cytomegalovirus exposure and HLA in healthy donors. This table comes from immunoSEQ multiplex PCR, and its TCRdb copy is limited to in-frame clones, with some not included. Of approximately 220,000 clones in the sample, over 80% were seen once. Sequenced: PBMCs. All receptors come from a woman aged 18 to 35 in good health and CMV-seronegative.

The J gene is TRBJ2-4, the V gene TRBV2, with a possible D match to TRBD2 (6 bases). CDR1 is SNHLY and CDR2 is FYNNEI in the germline V gene. Between the trimmed V and J ends, which lost 3 bases and 5 bases, there was a span of 14 bases. The CDR3 has 15 residues. The DNA for the CDR3 is TGTGCCAGCAGTGAGGGGGGACCCGGCCAAAACATTCAGTACTTC. This codes for CASSEGGPGQNIQYF.

This rearrangement joins TRBV9 to TRBJ1-1; D unresolved. The CDR3 spans 14 residues. Germline V lookup: CDR1 SGDLS, CDR2 YYNGEE. Trimming took off 2 bases at V and 6 bases at J, with 14 bases between the two ends. CDR3 sequence: CASSVVREGAEAFF. The CDR3 DNA follows: TGTGCCAGCAGCGTTGTAAGGGAGGGAGCTGAAGCTTTCTTT.

The chain couples TRBV2 to TRBJ1-2; a possible D gene is TRBD1 (6 bases). The CDR3 loop spans 15 amino acids. V gave up 6 bases and J gave up 2 bases, with 16 bases separating them. CDR1 is SNHLY and CDR2 is FYNNEI in the germline V gene. CDR3: CASRGGGDPNYGYTF. The CDR3 DNA follows: TGTGCCAGCAGGGGAGGGGGGGACCCAAACTATGGCTACACCTTC.

This clone was seen once. The chain couples TRBV6-1 to TRBJ1-3; D possibly corresponds to TRBD1 (5 bases). Germline loops: CDR1 MNHNS, CDR2 SASEGT. The CDR3 has 13 amino acids. The ends were cut back, 6 bases at V and 0 bases at J, with 6 bases in the middle. The chain's CDR3 is CASSGHSGNTIYF. CDR3 nucleotides: TGTGCCAGCAGCGGACACTCTGGAAACACCATATATTTT.

This chain links TRBV11-3 with TRBJ1-4; D gene unclear. Per germline, CDR1 SGHNT and CDR2 YENEEA. This CDR3 contains 15 residues. V gave up 9 bases and J gave up 14 bases, with 28 bases separating them. CDR3 residues: CARAEISGSKNTLFF. CDR3 nucleotide sequence: TGTGCCAGAGCCGAAATTAGCGGGTCGAAGAATACGCTGTTTTTT.

V gene TRBV6-5 combines with J gene TRBJ2-5; the D gene is possibly TRBD1 (6 bases). CDR3 length: 16 amino acids. Trimming stripped 1 base from V and 5 bases from J, with 17 bases between. In germline, CDR1 is MNHEY, CDR2 SVGAGI. The CDR3, as DNA: TGTGCCAGCAGTTACTGGCAGGGCGGTAGGGGGGAGACCCAGTACTTC. Translated, it gives CASSYWQGGRGETQYF.

This chain connects TRBV11-2 to TRBJ1-1; D is undetermined. V shed 3 bases and J shed 0 bases, with 11 bases lying between them. The CDR3 spans 15 residues. Germline values: CDR1 SGHAT, CDR2 FQNNGV. The CDR3 DNA sequence: TGTGCCAGCAGCTTCGAGGGATTAATGAACACTGAAGCTTTCTTT. It encodes CASSFEGLMNTEAFF.

This chain uses TRBV29-1 with TRBJ1-1; maybe TRBD1 (5 bases). The CDR3 length is 12 residues. The germline CDR1 and CDR2 sequences are SQVTM and ANQGSEA. Deletions cut 4 bases from V and 12 bases from J, with 18 bases between. The DNA for the CDR3 is TGCAGCGTTGGGGGGGGTGTGGTTGGGACTTTCTTT. Encoded protein: CSVGGGVVGTFF.

This clone occurred once. The V and J genes are TRBV9 and TRBJ2-5; 11 positions agree with TRBD2. Per the germline V gene, CDR1 is SGDLS and CDR2 is YYNGEE. The CDR3 sequence is 16 residues long. The junction had 5 bases not matched to a gene; V was cut back by 2 bases and J by 2 bases. The CDR3 sequence is CASSVNVAGGQETQYF. In nucleotides, the CDR3 is TGTGCCAGCAGCGTGAATGTAGCGGGAGGGCAAGAGACCCAGTACTTC.

In nucleotides, the CDR3 is TGTGCCAGCAGCTTGGTGGGGGCCGAGCAGTACTTC. This sequence encodes CASSLVGAEQYF. The chain uses TRBV5-6 and TRBJ2-7, with D tentatively TRBD1 (6 bases). This CDR3 spans 12 amino acids. CDR1 and CDR2 (germline): SGHDT, YYEEEE. With 0 bases removed from V and 6 bases from J, the gap between germline ends came to 7 bases.

The chain is built from TRBV7-9 and TRBJ2-1; D is perhaps TRBD1 (5 bases). The V end was cut by 11 bases, the J end by 0 bases, with 14 bases between. Germline V gene data show CDR1 as SEHNR and CDR2 as FQNEAQ (reference sequence). This CDR3 region has 14 residues. CDR3 loop: CAEGPGFSYNEQFF. The DNA of the CDR3 is TGTGCCGAAGGACCAGGGTTCTCCTACAATGAGCAGTTCTTC. Variable domain in full (rest from reference TRBV7-9 and TRBJ2-1): DTGVSQNPRHKITKRGQNVTFRCDPISEHNRLYWYRQTLGQGPEFLTYFQNEAQLEKSRLLSDRFSAERPKGSFSTLEIQRTEQGDSAMYLCAEGPGFSYNEQFFGPGTRLTVL.

The chain joins TRBV16 to TRBJ1-1, with D uncertain. Germline V gene data show CDR1 as KGHSY and CDR2 as FQNENV. V was cut by 5 bases and J by 6 bases, with 7 bases left in between. This CDR3 contains 11 residues. CDR3 region: CASSIGAEAFF. CDR3 nucleotide sequence: TGTGCCAGCAGCATCGGAGCTGAAGCTTTCTTT.

This clone is a singleton in its sample. This rearrangement joins TRBV9 to TRBJ1-5, with TRBD1 identical over 11 bases. Germline CDR1 reads SGDLS; CDR2 reads YYNGEE. The CDR3 contains 16 residues. Trimming at V came to 3 bases and at J to 6 bases, leaving 8 bases not matched to a gene. The CDR3 spells CASSAGGTGGSQPQHF. CDR3 DNA sequence: TGTGCCAGCAGCGCCGGCGGGACAGGGGGTTCTCAGCCCCAGCATTTT.

The chain couples TRBV6-5 to TRBJ2-7; TRBD2 is a possible D gene (5 bases). The germline V and J ends were trimmed by 5 bases and 3 bases, with 11 bases remaining between them. The CDR3 is 13 amino acids. CDR1 is MNHEY and CDR2 is SVGAGI in the germline V gene. Here the CDR3 reads CASSPRSVYEQYF. CDR3 coding DNA: TGTGCCAGCAGTCCCCGTAGCGTCTACGAGCAGTACTTC.

This chain joins TRBV7-8 and TRBJ2-7; TRBD2 agrees at 10 bases. J lost 0 bases, V lost 7 bases, and 12 bases had no gene match. Germline CDR1 is SGHVS and CDR2 is FQNEAQ. The CDR3 contains 17 residues. The CDR3 nucleotides read TGTGCCAGCACCCCGGGGCTAGCGGGGGTAATCTCCTACGAGCAGTACTTC. It yields the protein CASTPGLAGVISYEQYF. Complete variable domain (other parts from reference TRBV7-8 and TRBJ2-7): GAGVSQSPRYKVAKRGQDVALRCDPISGHVSLFWYQQALGQGPEFLTYFQNEAQLDKSGLPSDRFFAERPEGSVSTLKIQRTQQEDSAVYLCASTPGLAGVISYEQYFGPGTRLTVT.

The chain uses TRBV5-1 and TRBJ2-7; D not certain. V lost 2 bases and J 0 bases, leaving 12 bases between the germline ends. Germline CDR1 SGHRS, CDR2 YFSETQ. The CDR3 has 15 residues. CDR3 protein: CASSFNSVLSYEQYF. The CDR3 nucleotides are TGCGCCAGCAGCTTTAACAGTGTTCTCTCCTACGAGCAGTACTTC.

V is TRBV19 and J is TRBJ1-5; D ambiguous. Germline V gene lookup returns CDR1 LNHDA and CDR2 SQIVND (reference sequence). Trimming pared 7 bases from V and 5 bases from J, leaving 21 bases between. This CDR3 contains 16 residues. The CDR3, as DNA: TGTGCCAGTACAAGGGCCGGAGGGAGTTGGGATCAGCCCCAGCATTTT. This gives the protein CASTRAGGSWDQPQHF. Full variable domain (remainder filled in from reference TRBV19 and TRBJ1-5): DGGITQSPKYLFRKEGQNVTLSCEQNLNHDAMYWYRQDPGQGLRLIYYSQIVNDFQKGDIAEGYSVSREKKESFPLTVTSAQKNPTAFYLCASTRAGGSWDQPQHFGDGTRLSIL.

The rearrangement links TRBV5-1 to TRBJ2-7; 10 bases match TRBD1. The CDR3 totals 15 residues. Germline CDR1 SGHRS, CDR2 YFSETQ. V lost 0 bases and J lost 3; bases outside the gene matches: 3. DNA of the CDR3: TGCGCCAGCAGCTTGGCAGGGACAGGGGACTACGAGCAGTACTTC. Translation: CASSLAGTGDYEQYF.

The V call is TRBV2, the J call TRBJ2-1; 11 positions agree with TRBD2. The CDR3 consists of 18 residues. J lost 0 bases, V lost 8 bases, and 12 bases had no gene match. The V gene's germline CDR1 is SNHLY and CDR2 FYNNEI. The CDR3 sequence is CASPATSGSGSSYNEQFF. The CDR3 region has the DNA TGTGCCAGCCCAGCAACTAGCGGGAGCGGCAGCTCCTACAATGAGCAGTTCTTC.

The J gene is TRBJ2-7, the V gene TRBV29-1; D is possibly TRBD1 (6 bases). Trimming cost V 6 bases and J 5 bases, with 14 bases left between them. This CDR3 is 12 amino acids long. From germline, CDR1 is SQVTM and CDR2 ANQGSEA. The CDR3, as DNA: TGCAGCGTCTACATCAGGGGAAACGAGCAGTACTTC. Its protein product is CSVYIRGNEQYF.

The CDR3 sequence is CASSLVTGGLKYEQYF. CDR3 DNA sequence: TGTGCCAGCAGCTTGGTAACGGGAGGGTTGAAATACGAGCAGTACTTC. The chain couples TRBV5-4 to TRBJ2-7; 8 bases match TRBD2. Germline V gene data show CDR1 as SGHNT and CDR2 as YYREEE (reference sequence). Trimming removed 0 bases from V and 4 bases from J; junction bases left unmatched: 9. The CDR3 loop spans 16 amino acids. Drawing the rest from reference TRBV5-4 and TRBJ2-7, the complete variable domain is ETGVTQSPTHLIKTRGQQVTLRCSSQSGHNTVSWYQQALGQGPQFIFQYYREEENGRGNFPPRFSGLQFPNYSSELNVNALELDDSALYLCASSLVTGGLKYEQYFGPGTRLTVT.

The chain uses TRBV2 and TRBJ2-1, with 8 positions matching TRBD1. This CDR3 is built from 14 residues. Germline assignment: CDR1 SNHLY and CDR2 FYNNEI. With 6 bases clipped from V and 6 bases from J, the junction kept 7 bases outside the gene matches. DNA for the CDR3: TGTGCCAGCAGGCAGGGGGCAGGGGGCAATGAGCAGTTCTTC. This translates into CASRQGAGGNEQFF. The entire variable domain, with the rest obtained from reference TRBV2 and TRBJ2-1, is as follows: EPEVTQTPSHQVTQMGQEVILRCVPISNHLYFYWYRQILGQKVEFLVSFYNNEISEKSEIFDDQFSVERPDGSNFTLKIRSTKLEDSAMYFCASRQGAGGNEQFFGPGTRLTVL.

The sample holds one count of this clone. The chain links TRBV27 to TRBJ2-7; TRBD2 aligns across 8 bases. The CDR3 length is 17 residues. CDR1 and CDR2 from the germline V gene are MNHEY and SMNVEV (reference sequence). With 6 bases clipped from V and 3 bases from J, the junction kept 16 bases outside the gene matches. The CDR3 DNA reads TGTGCCAGCAGACGTAGCGGGGAACCTTCATGGGGCTACGAGCAGTACTTC. It yields the protein CASRRSGEPSWGYEQYF.

With regard to this clone: Additional DNA sequences in this sample encode the identical CDR3. The V and J genes are TRBV5-1 and TRBJ1-2; 11 bases agree with TRBD1. Germline CDR1 reads SGHRS; CDR2 reads YFSETQ. The CDR3 covers 14 residues. V shed 3 bases and J 8 bases; nucleotides not matched to a gene: 6. The CDR3 loop reads CASSSGQGARGYTF. The CDR3 DNA reads TGCGCCAGCAGCTCTGGACAGGGGGCGCGAGGCTACACCTTC.

The genes are TRBV5-1 and TRBJ2-3; a weak D match, TRBD2 (6 bases). This CDR3 has 16 residues. Per germline, CDR1 SGHRS and CDR2 YFSETQ. V lost 3 bases, J lost 2 bases, and 16 bases lay in between. In nucleotides, the CDR3 is TGCGCCAGCAGCTCTGGAGGGTCCCTTTACACAGATACGCAGTATTTT. It yields the protein CASSSGGSLYTDTQYF.

The chain combines TRBV10-3 with TRBJ2-5, with a weak D call TRBD2 (6 bases). Germline loops: CDR1 ENHRY, CDR2 SYGVKD. This CDR3 is 15 amino acids long. Trimming left V 0 bases short and J 0 bases short, with 8 bases between. CDR3 sequence (DNA): TGTGCCATCAGTGAGTCCGGGACTGACCAAGAGACCCAGTACTTC. Amino acids: CAISESGTDQETQYF.

The chain joins TRBV12-5 to TRBJ1-2; no definite D call. V was pared by 6 bases and J by 5 bases, with 7 bases between. Germline CDR1 LGHNT, CDR2 FRNRAP. The length of the CDR3 is 11 residues. CDR3 in DNA: TGTGCTAGTGGCCTAGAATATGGCTACACCTTC. Residues: CASGLEYGYTF.

The V call is TRBV11-2, the J call TRBJ1-2; D is undetermined. Germline CDR1 SGHAT, CDR2 FQNNGV. V gave up 5 bases and J gave up 8 bases, with 12 bases separating them. This CDR3 has 12 residues. The CDR3 nucleotides read TGTGCCAGCAGCGAGACCGAGCGGGGCTACACCTTC. Its protein product is CASSETERGYTF.